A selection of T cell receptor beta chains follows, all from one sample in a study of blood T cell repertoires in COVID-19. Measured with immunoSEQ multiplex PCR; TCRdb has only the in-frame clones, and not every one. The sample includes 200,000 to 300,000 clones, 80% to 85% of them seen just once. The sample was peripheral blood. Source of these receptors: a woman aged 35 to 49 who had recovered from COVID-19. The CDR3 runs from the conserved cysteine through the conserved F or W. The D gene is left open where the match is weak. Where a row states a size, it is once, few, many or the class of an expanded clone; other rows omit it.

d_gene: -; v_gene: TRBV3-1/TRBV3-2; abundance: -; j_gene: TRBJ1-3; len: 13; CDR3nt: TGTGCCAGCAGCCAACGCTCTGGAAACACCATATATTTT; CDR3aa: CASSQRSGNTIYF
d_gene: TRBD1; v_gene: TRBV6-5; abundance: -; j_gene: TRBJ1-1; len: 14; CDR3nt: TGTGCCACCAACAGGGGGAGAATGTCAACTGAAGCTTTCTTT; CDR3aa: CATNRGRMSTEAFF
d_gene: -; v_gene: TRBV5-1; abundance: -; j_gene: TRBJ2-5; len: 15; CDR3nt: TGCGCCAGCAGCTTGGTCCTGAGGGCGCAAGAGACCCAGTACTTC; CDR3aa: CASSLVLRAQETQYF
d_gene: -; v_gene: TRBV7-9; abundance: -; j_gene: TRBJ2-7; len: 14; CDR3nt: TGTGCCAGCAGCTTAGATCTATTCCCCTACGAGCAGTACTTC; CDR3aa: CASSLDLFPYEQYF
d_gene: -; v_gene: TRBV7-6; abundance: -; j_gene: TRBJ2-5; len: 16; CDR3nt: TGTGCCAGCAGCGCGGGGCTCGGGACAGCTCAAGAGACCCAGTACTTC; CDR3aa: CASSAGLGTAQETQYF
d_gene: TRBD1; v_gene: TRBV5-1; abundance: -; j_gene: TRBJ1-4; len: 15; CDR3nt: TGCGCCAGCAGCTTGGGACAGGGAGGAATTGAAAAACTGTTTTTT; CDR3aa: CASSLGQGGIEKLFF
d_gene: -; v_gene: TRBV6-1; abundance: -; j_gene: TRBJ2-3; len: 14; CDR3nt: TGTGCCAGCAGTGATGGGCTAGCGACAGATACGCAGTATTTT; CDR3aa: CASSDGLATDTQYF
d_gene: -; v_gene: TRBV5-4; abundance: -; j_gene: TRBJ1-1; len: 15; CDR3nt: TGTGCCAGCAGGTCGGTGGCGGGGAGGAACACTGAAGCTTTCTTT; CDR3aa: CASRSVAGRNTEAFF
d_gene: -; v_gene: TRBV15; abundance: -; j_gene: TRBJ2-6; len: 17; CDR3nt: TGTGCCACCAGCAGAGATCAGGGTTTGGGCGGGGCCAACGTCCTGACTTTC; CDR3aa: CATSRDQGLGGANVLTF
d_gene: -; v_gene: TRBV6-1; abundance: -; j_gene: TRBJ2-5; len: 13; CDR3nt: TGTGCCAGCAGGGAAGGCCCCGGGGAGACCCAGTACTTC; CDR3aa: CASREGPGETQYF
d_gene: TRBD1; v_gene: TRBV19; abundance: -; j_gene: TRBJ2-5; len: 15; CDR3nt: TGTGCCAGTAGTGACCGGGACAGGGGGGCAGAGACCCAGTACTTC; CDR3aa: CASSDRDRGAETQYF
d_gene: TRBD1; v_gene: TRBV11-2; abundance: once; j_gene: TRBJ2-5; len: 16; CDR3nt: TGTGCCAGCAGCTTAAGCGACGCAAACAGGGGAGAGACCCAGTACTTC; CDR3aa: CASSLSDANRGETQYF
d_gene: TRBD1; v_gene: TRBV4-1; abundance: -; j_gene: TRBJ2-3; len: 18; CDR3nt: TGCGCCAGCAGCCAAGTTCTTTGGACAGGGGGACACACAGATACGCAGTATTTT; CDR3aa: CASSQVLWTGGHTDTQYF
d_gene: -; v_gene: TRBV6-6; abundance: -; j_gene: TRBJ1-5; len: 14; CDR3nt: TGTGCCAGCAGGCCGCCGGACACCAATCAGCCCCAGCATTTT; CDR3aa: CASRPPDTNQPQHF
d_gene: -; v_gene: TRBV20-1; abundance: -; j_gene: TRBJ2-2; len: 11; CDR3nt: TGCAGTGCTTACAGGGCCGGGGAGCTGTTTTTT; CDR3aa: CSAYRAGELFF
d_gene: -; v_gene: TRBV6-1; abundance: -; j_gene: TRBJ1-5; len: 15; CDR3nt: TGTGCCAGCAGTGAAGCGCACGGTAGCAATCAGCCCCAGCATTTT; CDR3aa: CASSEAHGSNQPQHF
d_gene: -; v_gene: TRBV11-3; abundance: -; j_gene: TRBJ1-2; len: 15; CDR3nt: TGTGCCAGCAGCTCGGGGGAAAGAGCTAACTATGGCTACACCTTC; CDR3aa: CASSSGERANYGYTF
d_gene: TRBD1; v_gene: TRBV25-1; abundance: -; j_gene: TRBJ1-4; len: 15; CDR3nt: TGTGCCAGCAGTGAATGGGACAGAACTAATGAAAAACTGTTTTTT; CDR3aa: CASSEWDRTNEKLFF
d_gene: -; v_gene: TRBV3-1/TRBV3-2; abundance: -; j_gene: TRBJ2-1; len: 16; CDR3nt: TGTGCCAGCAGCCCTCTAGGGGGGGGCTCCTACAATGAGCAGTTCTTC; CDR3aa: CASSPLGGGSYNEQFF
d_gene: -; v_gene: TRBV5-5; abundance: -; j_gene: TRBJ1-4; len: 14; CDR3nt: TGTGCCAGCAGCCCGGGAGGGGCTAATGAAAAACTGTTTTTT; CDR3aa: CASSPGGANEKLFF
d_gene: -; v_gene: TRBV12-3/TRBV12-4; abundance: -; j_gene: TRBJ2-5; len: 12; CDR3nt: TGTGCCAGCAGTTTGAGCGTGGTGACCCAGTACTTC; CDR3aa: CASSLSVVTQYF
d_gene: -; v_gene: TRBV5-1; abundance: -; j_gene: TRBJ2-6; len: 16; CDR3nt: TGCGCCAGCAGCTTGTTTCAGGTCTCTGGGGCCAACGTCCTGACTTTC; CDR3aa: CASSLFQVSGANVLTF
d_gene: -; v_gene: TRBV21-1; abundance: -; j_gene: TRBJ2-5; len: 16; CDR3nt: TGTGCCAGCACACACCACCCGGGACATTTGTTGGAGACCCAGTACTTC; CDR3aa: CASTHHPGHLLETQYF
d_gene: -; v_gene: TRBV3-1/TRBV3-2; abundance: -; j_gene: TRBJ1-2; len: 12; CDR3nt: TGTGCCAGCAGCCAAGTTACATATGGCTACACCTTC; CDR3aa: CASSQVTYGYTF
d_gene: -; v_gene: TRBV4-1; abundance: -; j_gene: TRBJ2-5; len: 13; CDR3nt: TGCGCCAGCAGCTGGACTGGCAAAGAGACCCAGTACTTC; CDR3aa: CASSWTGKETQYF
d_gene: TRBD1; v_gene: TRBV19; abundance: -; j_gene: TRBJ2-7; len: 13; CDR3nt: TGTGCCAGCGGCACAGGGGGGAGTCGAGAGCAGTACTTC; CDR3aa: CASGTGGSREQYF
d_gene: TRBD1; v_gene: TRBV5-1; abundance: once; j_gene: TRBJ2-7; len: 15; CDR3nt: TGCGCCAGCAGCTTGGGCACTGACAGGGTCTACGAGCAGTACTTC; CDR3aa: CASSLGTDRVYEQYF
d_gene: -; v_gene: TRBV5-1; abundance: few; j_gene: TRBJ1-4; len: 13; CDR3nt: TGCGCCAGCAGCGTGAGGGCCCATGAAAAACTGTTTTTT; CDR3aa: CASSVRAHEKLFF
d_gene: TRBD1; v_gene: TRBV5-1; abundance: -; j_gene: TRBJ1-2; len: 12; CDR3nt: TGCGCCAGCAGCTGGGACAGGGAGCCCTACACCTTC; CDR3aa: CASSWDREPYTF
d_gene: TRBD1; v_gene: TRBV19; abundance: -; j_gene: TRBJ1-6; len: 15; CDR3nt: TGTGCCAGTAGACAGGGGGAACGGACTAATTCACCCCTCCACTTT; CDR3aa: CASRQGERTNSPLHF
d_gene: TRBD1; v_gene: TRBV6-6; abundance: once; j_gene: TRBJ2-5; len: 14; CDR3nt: TGTGCCAGCAGCCGAACAGGGGACCGCGAGACCCAGTACTTC; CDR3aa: CASSRTGDRETQYF
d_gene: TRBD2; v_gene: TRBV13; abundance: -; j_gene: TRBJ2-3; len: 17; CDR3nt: TGTGCCAGCAGCTTTTCTGAGCGGGGTTGGAGCACAGATACGCAGTATTTT; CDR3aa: CASSFSERGWSTDTQYF
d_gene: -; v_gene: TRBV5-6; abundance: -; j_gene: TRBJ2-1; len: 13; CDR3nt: TGTGCCAGCAGTCCCGGGTCCCCGTTTGAGCAGTTCTTC; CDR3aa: CASSPGSPFEQFF
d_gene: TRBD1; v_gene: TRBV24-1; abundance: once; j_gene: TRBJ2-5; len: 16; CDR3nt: TGTGCCACCAGTGACCCGGGCAGGGGGCGCGAAGAGACCCAGTACTTC; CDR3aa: CATSDPGRGREETQYF
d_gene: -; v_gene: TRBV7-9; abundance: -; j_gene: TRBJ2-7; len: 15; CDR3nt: TGTGCCAGCAGCCCTCCCTGGCGGGGAGCAGGCGAGCAGTACTTC; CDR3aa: CASSPPWRGAGEQYF
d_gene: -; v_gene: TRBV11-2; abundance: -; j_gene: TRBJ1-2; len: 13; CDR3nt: TGTGCCAGCAGCATCAACTTCCCTTATGGCTACACCTTC; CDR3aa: CASSINFPYGYTF
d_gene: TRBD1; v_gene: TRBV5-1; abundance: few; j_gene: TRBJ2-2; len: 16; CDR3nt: TGCGCCAGCAGCTTGGTTGGGACAGATTACACCGGGGAGCTGTTTTTT; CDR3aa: CASSLVGTDYTGELFF
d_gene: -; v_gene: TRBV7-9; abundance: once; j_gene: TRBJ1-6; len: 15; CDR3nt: TGTGCCAGCAGCTTAATGGTGGGCTCAAATTCACCCCTCCACTTT; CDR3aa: CASSLMVGSNSPLHF
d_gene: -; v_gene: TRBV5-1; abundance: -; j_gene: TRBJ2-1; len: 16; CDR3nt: TGCGCCAGCAGCTTGGGTTGGGGCCAGCGAGGCGATGAGCAGTTCTTC; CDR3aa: CASSLGWGQRGDEQFF
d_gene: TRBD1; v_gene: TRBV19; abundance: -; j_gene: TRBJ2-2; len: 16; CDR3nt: TGTGCCAGTCGGGGGGGGACAGGGGCAAGGACCGGGGAGCTGTTTTTT; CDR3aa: CASRGGTGARTGELFF
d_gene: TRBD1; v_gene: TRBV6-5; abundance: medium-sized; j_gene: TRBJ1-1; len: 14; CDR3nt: TGTGCCAGCGAAACCGGGACAGGGGGCACTGAAGCTTTCTTT; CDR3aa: CASETGTGGTEAFF
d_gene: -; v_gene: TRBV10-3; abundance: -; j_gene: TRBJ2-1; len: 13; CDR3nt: TGTGCCATCGAAGGGGCAGCCCACAATGAGCAGTTCTTC; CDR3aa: CAIEGAAHNEQFF